Following are 27 T cell receptor beta chains from one sample sequenced in a study of T-cell reconstitution after alpha-beta-depleted transplantation in children. Unique molecular identifiers were incorporated when the TCRbeta library was constructed. TCRdb passed the PCR reads through MiXCR, listing each CDR3 protein once. Of some 48,000 distinct CDR3 sequences listed, 5.8% are singletons. This specimen consisted of PBMCs, mostly from graft donor cells, obtained 60 days after TCRalphabeta/CD19-depleted stem cell transplant. The receptors were gathered from a female patient between 2 and 15 years old who had a stem cell transplant for aplastic anemia, so the T cells may come from the graft donor.

This clonotype was seen ten or more times. The V call is TRBV20-1, the J call TRBJ2-1, with D hard to call. The CDR3 runs to 15 residues. V lost 2 bases and J 8 bases, leaving 19 bases between the germline ends. Germline V CDR1 and CDR2: DFQATT, SNEGSKA (reference sequence). The CDR3 protein is CSARRGSATDDEQFF. The CDR3 DNA reads as TGCAGTGCTAGACGAGGTTCGGCTACCGATGATGAGCAGTTCTTC.

This clonotype was observed at least ten times. DNA for the CDR3: TGCAGCGTTAAAAGAGAGACCCAGTACTTC. Translation: CSVKRETQYF. V and J are TRBV29-1 and TRBJ2-5, with unresolved D. Per the germline V gene, CDR1 is SQVTM and CDR2 is ANQGSEA. Deletions cut 5 bases from V and 4 bases from J, with 5 bases between. This CDR3 is built from 10 residues.

This clonotype was seen at least ten times. The chain links TRBV11-3 to TRBJ2-7; TRBD2 agrees at 8 bases. CDR3 length: 13 residues. V was clipped by 3 bases and J by 3 bases; unmatched bases: 1. Germline loops: CDR1 SGHNT, CDR2 YENEEA. The CDR3 here is CASSFGTSYEQYV. CDR3 bases: TGTGCCAGCAGCTTCGGGACTAGCTACGAGCAGTACGTC.

In its sample, this clonotype was seen many times. The chain uses TRBV18 and TRBJ1-2; D is possibly TRBD1 (5 bases). The length of the CDR3 is 12 residues. Trimming left V 3 bases short and J 3 bases short, with 5 bases between. CDR1 is KGHSH and CDR2 is LQKENI in the germline V gene. In DNA, the CDR3 is TGTGCCAGCTCACCGGGGGACTATGGCTACACCTTC. Protein: CASSPGDYGYTF.

This clonotype was picked up many times. The rearrangement links TRBV7-2 to TRBJ1-4, with unresolved D. Trimming removed 1 base at V and 5 bases at J, with 5 bases between. Germline loops: CDR1 SGHTA, CDR2 FQGNSA. The CDR3 is 13 residues long. The CDR3 nucleotides are TGTGCCAGCAGCTTAGGCCGGAATGAAAAACTGTTTTTT. This codes for CASSLGRNEKLFF.

This clonotype appeared many times. The chain has TRBV5-1 and TRBJ2-1; 15 nucleotides match TRBD2. Germline CDR1 is SGHRS and CDR2 is YFSETQ. J lost 8 bases, V lost 4 bases, and 4 bases had no gene match. The length of the CDR3 is 15 residues. This chain's CDR3 is CASSTRTSGRDEQFF. The CDR3 bases are TGCGCCAGCAGCACCCGGACTAGCGGGAGGGATGAGCAGTTCTTC.

This clonotype was observed many times. This chain connects TRBV7-9 to TRBJ2-1, with no clear D. V was trimmed by 2 bases and J by 3 bases, leaving 8 bases between them. The CDR3 length is 14 residues. CDR1 is SEHNR and CDR2 is FQNEAQ in the germline V gene (reference sequence). CDR3 amino acids: CASSLPLDYNEQFF. CDR3 in DNA: TGTGCCAGCAGCTTACCGTTAGACTACAATGAGCAGTTCTTC.

The table lists this clonotype with many counts. The rearrangement links TRBV7-8 to TRBJ2-7; unclear D gene. The CDR3 has 15 residues. Germline V gives CDR1 SGHVS, CDR2 FQNEAQ. The germline V and J ends were trimmed by 5 bases and 4 bases, with 18 bases remaining between them. The CDR3 is CASSRYMGDAYEQYF. The CDR3 DNA sequence: TGTGCCAGCAGCCGATACATGGGCGACGCGTACGAGCAGTACTTC.

The chain links TRBV27 to TRBJ2-1; D tentatively fits TRBD1 or TRBD2 (5 bases each). The germline V and J ends were trimmed by 7 bases and 13 bases, with 14 bases remaining between them. Germline loops: CDR1 MNHEY, CDR2 SMNVEV (reference sequence). The CDR3 runs to 11 residues. CDR3: CASTDRGRQFF. In nucleotides, the CDR3 is TGTGCCAGCACCGACCGGGGCAGACAGTTCTTC.

This clonotype was counted many times. The rearrangement joins TRBV20-1 to TRBJ1-2; 10 bases are shared with TRBD1. The ends lost 6 bases at V and 4 bases at J; junction bases unmatched: 14. Germline V gene sequence: CDR1 DFQATT, CDR2 SNEGSKA (reference sequence). CDR3 length equals 16 residues. Here the CDR3 reads CSAEDRGKAHIYGYTF. DNA of the CDR3: TGCAGTGCGGAGGACAGGGGGAAGGCACATATCTATGGCTACACCTTC.

As for this clonotype: This may arise from a read error, as a much more abundant clone is one base away. The V call is TRBV7-9, the J call TRBJ1-2; 7 positions match TRBD1. Germline CDR1 and CDR2: SEHNR and FQNEAQ (reference sequence). The CDR3 consists of 15 residues. The CDR3 reads CASSFPTGWDYGYPF. In DNA, the CDR3 is TGTGCCAGCAGCTTCCCGACAGGGTGGGACTATGGCTACCCCTTC.

At least ten counts were recorded for this clonotype. The gene calls are TRBV11-2 and TRBJ2-3; the match to TRBD2 covers 7 bases. Germline trimming cut 5 bases from V and 9 bases from J; bases unmatched to any gene: 8. Germline V gene sequence: CDR1 SGHAT, CDR2 FQNNGV. The CDR3 has 13 amino acids. Here the CDR3 DNA reads TGTGCCAGCAGCCGGAAGGGCGGGGGAACGCAGTATTTT. Its translation is CASSRKGGGTQYF.

In its sample, this clonotype was seen many times. The genes are TRBV9 and TRBJ2-7; a possible D gene is TRBD1 (6 bases). Germline-derived CDR1 and CDR2 are SGDLS and YYNGEE. Between the trimmed V and J ends, which lost 4 bases and 1 base, there was a span of 9 bases. CDR3 size: 13 residues. In DNA form, the CDR3 reads TGTGCCAGCAGCCGGGACAATTCCTACGAGCAGTACTTC. Residues: CASSRDNSYEQYF.

The sample holds many counts of this clonotype. This rearrangement joins TRBV10-1 to TRBJ2-1; 9 bases align to TRBD2. The V gene's germline CDR1 is WNHNN and CDR2 SYGVQD (reference sequence). J lost 8 bases, V lost 3 bases, and 8 bases had no gene match. CDR3 length: 15 amino acids. The CDR3 DNA reads as TGCGCCAGCAGTGATATAGCGGGAGCTGGCGATGAGCAGTTCTTC. This codes for CASSDIAGAGDEQFF.

This clonotype was detected ten times or more. The chain has TRBV12-3 or TRBV12-4 and TRBJ1-2; D is unclear. The V and J ends lost 1 base and 7 bases respectively, with 4 bases between them. This CDR3 spans 11 amino acids. Written as DNA, the CDR3 is TGTGCCAGCAGTTTAGGGTTTGGCTACACCTTC. It specifies CASSLGFGYTF.

Many counts were recorded for this clonotype. V gene TRBV29-1 combines with J gene TRBJ2-1; 14 positions match TRBD2. This CDR3 spans 13 amino acids. The germline V gene has CDR1 SQVTM and CDR2 ANQGSEA. The J segment lost 15 bases and the V segment lost 1 base, leaving 5 bases of the junction unmatched. For the CDR3, the DNA is TGCAGCGTTGAAGGGGGACTAGCGGGAGAGGTGTTCTTC. It translates to CSVEGGLAGEVFF.

This clonotype showed up many times. The chain couples TRBV4-2 to TRBJ2-7; 9 bases line up with TRBD2. The CDR3 contains 16 residues. Germline V gene sequence: CDR1 LGHNA, CDR2 YNFKEQ. J gave up 7 bases and V 1 base, and 11 bases lay outside the gene matches. The CDR3 region has the DNA TGTGCCAGCAGCCAAGTGTCTCGCGGGGGGGCCGGGGAGCAGTACTTC. As protein: CASSQVSRGGAGEQYF.

This clonotype appeared many times. The chain joins TRBV20-1 to TRBJ2-7; no clear D. Trimming removed 1 base at V and 2 bases at J, with 15 bases between. Germline V lookup: CDR1 DFQATT, CDR2 SNEGSKA (reference sequence). The CDR3 is made up of 15 amino acids. The CDR3 bases are TGCAGTGCTAGAGCGAGGAGATGGATCACCTACGAGCAGTACTTC. Translated: CSARARRWITYEQYF.

This clonotype was seen repeatedly, ten times or more. V and J are TRBV20-1 and TRBJ2-2; TRBD1 is a possible D gene (6 bases). Germline V gene data show CDR1 as DFQATT and CDR2 as SNEGSKA (reference sequence). The CDR3 consists of 14 residues. Trimming pared 2 bases from V and 8 bases from J, leaving 15 bases between. CDR3 protein: CSARSGVLSGELFF. In DNA form, the CDR3 reads TGCAGTGCTAGATCAGGGGTCCTATCTGGGGAGCTGTTTTTT.

Ten or more counts support this clonotype. The rearrangement joins TRBV20-1 to TRBJ2-1, with no clear D. The V gene's germline CDR1 is DFQATT and CDR2 SNEGSKA (reference sequence). This CDR3 has 14 amino acids. V lost 3 bases and J 5 bases, leaving 14 bases between the germline ends. This CDR3 reads CSARGLTRHNEQFF. The CDR3 bases are TGCAGTGCTAGGGGTTTGACGAGACACAATGAGCAGTTCTTC.

J is TRBJ2-7 and V is TRBV10-3, with D uncertain. The CDR3 extends over 11 amino acids. V lost 1 base, J lost 5 bases, and 3 bases lay in between. The germline V gene encodes CDR1 ENHRY and CDR2 SYGVKD. CDR3 nucleotide sequence: TGTGCCATCAGTGAGTTCGACGAGCAGTACTTC. It is translated as CAISEFDEQYF.

This clonotype was counted ten times or more. The gene calls are TRBV29-1 and TRBJ2-3; 11 bases are shared with TRBD2. The CDR3 is 18 residues long. CDR1 and CDR2 (germline): SQVTM, ANQGSEA. The trim removed 4 bases at V and 3 bases at J, leaving 15 bases unmatched. The CDR3 DNA sequence: TGCAGCGTTGCCGGGGAAGTAGCGGGGGGGCGTAGTACAGATACGCAGTATTTT. It encodes CSVAGEVAGGRSTDTQYF.

This clonotype was found many times. The rearrangement uses TRBV5-1 and TRBJ2-3, with 12 bases identical to TRBD2. The CDR3 length is 17 residues. V lost 0 bases and J lost 4; bases outside the gene matches: 6. From germline, CDR1 is SGHRS and CDR2 YFSETQ. CDR3 sequence reads: CASSLGTPSGRADTQYF. CDR3 DNA sequence: TGCGCCAGCAGCTTGGGAACTCCTAGCGGGAGGGCAGATACGCAGTATTTT.

This clonotype was found many times. The V call is TRBV5-1, the J call TRBJ2-1; TRBD1 or TRBD2 may be the D gene (5 bases each). V lost 3 bases, J lost 9 bases, and 16 bases lay in between. Germline V CDR1 and CDR2: SGHRS, YFSETQ. The length of the CDR3 is 14 residues. In DNA, the CDR3 is TGCGCCAGCAGCTCGACTACGGTTCAGGGTGAGCAGTTCTTC. It codes for CASSSTTVQGEQFF.

This clonotype was seen repeatedly, ten times or more. The chain employs TRBV24-1 and TRBJ2-7; either TRBD1 or TRBD2 may supply D (5 bases each). V was trimmed by 6 bases and J by 6 bases, leaving 11 bases between them. The CDR3 length is 12 residues. CDR1 and CDR2 from the germline V gene are KGHDR and SFDVKD. The CDR3 sequence: CATSSRDGEQYF. CDR3 bases: TGTGCCACCAGTAGCAGGGACGGCGAGCAGTACTTC.

The table lists this clonotype with many counts. The chain uses TRBV12-3 or TRBV12-4 and TRBJ2-3, with D perhaps TRBD1 (6 bases). The CDR3 has 14 amino acids. Trimming shortened V by 3 bases and J by 6 bases, and 13 bases separated the two germline ends. The CDR3 DNA is TGTGCCAGCAGTTTGACAGGCCCAAGGGATACGCAGTATTTT. This gives the protein CASSLTGPRDTQYF.

This clonotype has at least ten counts. The chain recombines TRBV28 with TRBJ1-6; D unresolved. Per germline, CDR1 MDHEN and CDR2 SYDVKM. This CDR3 comprises 14 residues. V was shortened by 4 bases and J by 0 bases, with 4 bases between the two germline ends. CDR3 nucleotides: TGTGCCAGCAGTTCAAGCTCCTATAATTCACCCCTCCACTTT. Translation: CASSSSSYNSPLHF. The full variable domain, with the rest looked up from reference TRBV28 and TRBJ1-6, is DVKVTQSSRYLVKRTGEKVFLECVQDMDHENMFWYRQDPGLGLRLIYFSYDVKMKEKGDIPEGYSVSREKKERFSLILESASTNQTSMYLCASSSSSYNSPLHFGNGTRLTVT.